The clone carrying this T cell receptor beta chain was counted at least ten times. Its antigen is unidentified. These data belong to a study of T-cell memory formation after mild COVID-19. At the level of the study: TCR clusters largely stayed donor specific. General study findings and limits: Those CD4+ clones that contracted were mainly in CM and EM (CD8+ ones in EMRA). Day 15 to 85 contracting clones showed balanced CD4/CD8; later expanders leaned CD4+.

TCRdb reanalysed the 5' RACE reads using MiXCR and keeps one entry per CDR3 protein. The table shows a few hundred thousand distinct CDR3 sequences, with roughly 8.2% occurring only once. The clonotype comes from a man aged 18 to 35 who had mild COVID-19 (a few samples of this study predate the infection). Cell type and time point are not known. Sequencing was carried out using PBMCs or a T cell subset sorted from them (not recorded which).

CDR3 residues: CATSRDRTSNEQFF. The CDR3 bases are TGTGCCACCAGCAGAGATCGGACGTCCAATGAGCAGTTCTTC. The rearrangement joins TRBV15 to TRBJ2-1, with D uncertain. The CDR3 contains 14 residues. Germline CDR1 and CDR2: LNHNV and YYDKDF (reference sequence). Between the trimmed V and J ends, which lost 0 bases and 6 bases, there was a span of 9 bases.